This section outlines one T cell receptor (beta chain) sequence together with its context. Its antigen is still unknown. The repertoire was sequenced with immunoSEQ multiplex PCR; TCRdb's copy has only in-frame clones and lacks some. The table lists 140,000 or so clones, 70% to 80% of them singletons. The data belong to a study of cytotoxic CD8 clonotypes in ibrutinib-treated CLL. General study results and limits: There were few public clonotypes, and on treatment they contracted or stayed stable.

The germline CDR1 and CDR2 sequences are LGHNA and YSLEER. With 3 bases clipped from V and 2 bases from J, the junction kept 8 bases outside the gene matches. The CDR3 is 16 residues long. The sequence came from a human donor with chronic lymphocytic leukemia. The chain joins TRBV4-3 to TRBJ2-3, with 7 positions matching TRBD1. The specimen was PBMCs, collected after 12 months of ibrutinib treatment. Here the CDR3 reads CASSHRDSRHTDTQYF. As DNA, the CDR3 is TGCGCCAGCAGCCATCGGGACAGTCGTCACACAGATACGCAGTATTTT.